This TCR beta chain was sequenced in a study of T-cell reconstitution after alpha-beta-depleted transplantation in children. Findings and limits, study-wide: From newly produced T cells came most of the T-cell counts and diversity one year after transplant.

From germline, CDR1 is SQVTM and CDR2 ANQGSEA. Deletions cut 2 bases from V and 2 bases from J, with 12 bases between. This CDR3 region has 14 residues. This clonotype was seen a handful of times. Its target is unknown. Researchers prepared the TCRbeta library using unique molecular identifiers, the study reports. TCRdb processed the PCR reads anew with MiXCR; each CDR3 protein has one entry. This sample has 120,000 to 150,000 distinct CDR3 sequences, with about 8.8% found just once. This material consisted of PBMCs, mostly from graft donor cells, taken 180 days after TCRalphabeta/CD19-depleted stem cell transplant. This chain joins TRBV29-1 and TRBJ1-1; no reliable D call. The clonotype originates from a female patient aged 2 to 10 who had a stem cell transplant for congenital amegakaryocytic thrombocytopenia, so the T cells may come from the graft donor. The CDR3 DNA follows: TGCAGCGTTGAATTGTTAGGGAGAAACACTGAAGCTTTCTTT. This sequence encodes CSVELLGRNTEAFF.